This T cell receptor (beta chain) was profiled in a study of cytomegalovirus exposure and HLA in healthy donors. Whole-study findings and limits: CMV antigen specificity of a few CMV-associated chains was confirmed in vitro. DRB1 showed the most TCR associations and HLA-C the fewest in a later analysis, as rates varied by HLA locus. Earlier results showed most TCR beta V segments being productive about 87% or about 30% of the time. CMV serostatus was the sole immune exposure information available.

Points on this clone: What it binds is not known.

The CDR3 loop spans 15 amino acids. CDR1 is MNHEY, CDR2 SVGAGI, per germline. J was trimmed by 5 bases and V by 4 bases; bases with no gene match: 10. PCR involved 60 Vbeta and 13 Jbeta primers. Repertoires were generated with immunoSEQ multiplex PCR, while TCRdb's copy carries only in-frame clones and drops some. The repertoire has some 100,000 clones, 60% to 75% of them found once; the top ten carry 2.5% to 3.5%. The V and J genes are TRBV6-5 and TRBJ1-1, with 7 bases identical to TRBD1. Sequenced material: PBMCs. The receptor was isolated from a female donor in good health and CMV-seropositive. Here the CDR3 reads CASSSQAGGGTEAFF. CDR3 nucleotides: TGTGCCAGCAGTTCCCAGGCAGGGGGAGGAACTGAAGCTTTCTTT.